One and the same sample provided the 3 T cell receptor beta chains below, sequenced in a study of a mutant IDH1 vaccine in newly diagnosed glioma. The time point was: week 5, during vaccination. Each dose delivered 300 ug of mutant IDH1 20-mer peptide subcutaneously with imiquimod. Their antigens are not known. Generated by immunoSEQ multiplex PCR, the TCRdb table keeps only in-frame clones and is missing some. The sample includes about 25,000 clones, 65% to 80% of them seen just once. Material: PBMCs, obtained from a glioma patient whose treatment included an IDH1 peptide vaccine. These receptors came from a man aged 35-49 years with glioma.

This clone was counted a few times. This chain uses TRBV4-3 with TRBJ1-2, with TRBD1 matching 7 bases. Germline V CDR1 and CDR2: LGHNA, YSLEER. Trimming removed 0 bases from V and 8 bases from J; junction bases left unmatched: 9. The CDR3 spans 15 residues. For the CDR3, the DNA is TGCGCCAGCAGCCAAGAGGGACAGATCCCTTTGGGCTACACCTTC. It translates to CASSQEGQIPLGYTF.

V gene TRBV28 combines with J gene TRBJ2-5; D call uncertain. CDR3 length: 12 amino acids. Germline-derived CDR1 and CDR2 are MDHEN and SYDVKM. V was trimmed by 5 bases and J by 7 bases, leaving 11 bases between them. The CDR3 DNA sequence: TGTGCCAGCAGTCCACCCGGCCTGACCCAGTACTTC. As protein: CASSPPGLTQYF. Supplemented by reference TRBV28 and TRBJ2-5, the full variable domain reads DVKVTQSSRYLVKRTGEKVFLECVQDMDHENMFWYRQDPGLGLRLIYFSYDVKMKEKGDIPEGYSVSREKKERFSLILESASTNQTSMYLCASSPPGLTQYFGPGTRLLVL.

CDR3 region: CASSHPAGEPTNGQFF. The CDR3 DNA sequence: TGTGCCAGCAGCCACCCAGCGGGAGAGCCTACCAACGGGCAGTTCTTC. The chain combines TRBV14 with TRBJ2-1; 8 bases are shared with TRBD2. CDR3 length: 16 residues. Losses at the gene ends were 3 bases for V and 12 bases for J; bases not matched to a gene: 16. Germline CDR1 is SGHDN and CDR2 is FVKESK.